Reported below is one TCR beta chain. Its antigen remains unidentified. Since a much larger clone is just one base distant, this may be a read error. The library relied on the immunoSEQ multiplex PCR assay. For the multiplex PCR, a mixture combining 60 forward primers for TCR Vbeta segments and 13 reverse primers for TCR Jbeta segments was used. The CDR3 region of rearranged TCR beta genes was amplified from genomic DNA with a multiplex PCR assay. Amplified TCR beta libraries were sequenced as 87-base-pair reads on the Illumina HiSeq System. As for the original processing: In a later analysis, some 80 million unique TCR beta chains were counted across the 500 to 850 repertoires, and some 10 million of these chains were shared by at least two donors. Raw reads were error-corrected and collapsed into unique sequences by a nearest-neighbor algorithm in which closely related sequences were merged to remove PCR and sequencing errors. To assign V, D and J gene segments, CDR3 sequences were aligned to IMGT reference sequences. For a sequence to be retained, at least a six-nucleotide match to both a V gene segment and a J gene segment was required. A rearrangement counted as productive if the CDR3 had no stop codons and remained in frame with V and J, and every other rearrangement counted as non-productive. Following IMGT convention, CDR3 was defined as the stretch from the second conserved V-encoded cysteine to the conserved J-encoded phenylalanine. In an earlier analysis of roughly 580 of the donors, sequences lacking an unambiguous match to a single V gene segment were excluded. An earlier analysis of approximately 590 of the donors classified V segments as functional when productive rearrangements were above 56.7% and as segregating when the standard deviation between donors was above 5%. A statistical classification framework was developed to diagnose cytomegalovirus status using the catalog of TCR beta chain sequences. In a later analysis, TCR nucleotide sequences were compared against IMGT/GENE-DB human TR gene sequences so that V and J genes could be assigned. Using the TCRdist pipeline, a later analysis assigned CDR3 sequences along with most-parsimonious VDJ recombination scenarios. In a later analysis, each TCR beta chain was defined by its CDR3 amino acid sequence together with its V-gene family, and reads without a unique V-gene family were excluded. In a later analysis, 450 to 600 highly shared, low-generation-probability nucleotide sequences were removed to address suspected cross-contamination and a sequencing artifact. In a later analysis, a clonal expansion index was calculated for each public chain from normalized within-repertoire ranks of inferred template counts. In a later analysis, generation probabilities were computed using a VDJ recombination model fitted to out-of-frame rearrangements, and the results were checked against IGoR. In a later analysis, hypergeometric tests were used to score TCR-TCR, TCR-HLA and TCR-CMV co-occurrence, with a repertoire-size bias correction applied to TCR pairs. In a later analysis, false discovery rates were estimated by permuting HLA or CMV assignments 20 times. In a later analysis, co-occurring TCRs were grouped with DBSCAN, and TCRdist sequence similarity was added when clustering was performed within HLA-allele-positive subsets. Co-occurrence clustering excluded repertoires with fewer than 30,000 or more than 120,000 public chains, plus five with anomalous nucleotide sharing. TCRdb retrieved this table from immuneACCESS and kept in-frame rearrangements only. Not all clones are present; in checked studies, unresolved V genes account for under half, and no reason is known for the remainder. The V and J calls and clone size were taken over from that table, and D and trimming were inferred from the DNA. The sample table holds roughly 190,000 clones, of which 62% were seen once. The ten largest make up just under 3% of the sample.

Inclusive of the bounding cysteine and phenylalanine, the CDR3 is 16 residues long. Here the CDR3 DNA is all that survives: 48 bases in frame from base 1. After removal of 2 bases from V and 4 bases from J, the junction retains 5 bases not matched to a gene. CDR1 and CDR2, per the germline V gene (reference sequence), are SGHKS and YYEKEE. These data originate in a study of cytomegalovirus exposure and HLA in healthy donors (dated by TCRdb to 2016 to 2017). About the investigation overall: In an earlier analysis of fewer than 750 of the donors, 276 Gb of sequence data and some 120 million unique TCR beta sequences from roughly 200 million T cells were reported. To decide whether each TCR beta V gene segment behaved as functional or pseudogenic, an earlier analysis of approximately 590 of the donors relied on high-throughput TCR beta sequencing. Of the 398 genotyped donors, approximately 80% were placed in the genetic ancestry cluster associated with self-reported Caucasian donors. To predict cytomegalovirus infection status, the study brought together high-throughput TCR immunosequencing, statistical association of individual TCRs with disease status, and machine learning. Alongside the repertoire data, information on donor age, sex, ethnicity and CMV serostatus was compiled. The study profiled the T cell repertoires of more than 500 subjects by immunosequencing and related them to cytomegalovirus serostatus. Class I and class II HLA loci were covered by the typing at four-digit resolution. Along with the roughly 610-subject first cohort, a separate validation cohort of some 130 different subjects was used. Because of strong linkage in the cohort, roughly five DR-DQ haplotypes were treated as single units for association and clustering. Genome-wide SNP genotypes for about three fifths of the 666 donors were used in a later genetic analysis, which treated that subset as a discovery cohort. Across some 400 genotyped donors of the cohort, an average of roughly 250,000 unique TCR beta nucleotide sequences per donor were sequenced, and roughly 20% of those sequences were non-productive. Approximately 310 gigabases of sequencing data and approximately 80 million unique TCR sequences were included in an early release covering around 600 HLA-typed donors. To study patterns of TCR occurrence, a later analysis re-analyzed previously published TCR beta repertoires from 666 donors and added high-resolution HLA genotyping. In the later analysis, no new phenotypic data were used to find candidate immune exposures; instead, reliance was placed on TCR beta sequences and their occurrence across donors. All discovery cohort repertoires had been generated using a single sequencing platform. The number of typed donors differed by locus: about 629-630 for A, B, C, DRB1 and DQB1; approximately 520 for DQA1; approximately 600 for DPA1; and 400 to 480 for DPB1. The study aimed to test whether cataloging public T cell receptors could reveal signatures of past pathogen exposure.

Overall study outcomes, separate from this receptor: Compared with equally common non-associated chains, HLA-associated TCR beta chains in a later analysis were more clonally expanded and had lower generation probabilities. Several of the top co-occurrence clusters appeared to be linked to parvovirus B19, influenza, CMV and Epstein-Barr virus, according to a later analysis. An earlier analysis of approximately 570 of the donors showed that most TCR beta V segments appeared in productive rearrangements either about 87% or about 30% of the time, which broadly matched IMGT annotations. Linkage disequilibrium might explain the correlated functional status among segregating V segments, but an unknown experimental factor could not be excluded. CMV serostatus was the only immune exposure information available for the cohort. A later genetic analysis associated a missense DCLRE1C variant with V-gene and J-gene trimming of TCR beta chains, and an independent cohort replicated the association. At a false discovery rate of 0.05, a later analysis linked 15,000 to 20,000 TCR beta sequences to specific HLA alleles. Because counts were too low, 15 to 20 rarely observed V segments, including chromosome 9 orphons, were excluded from the earlier analysis of 587 of the donors. A further reported finding was that TCR beta sequences accurately predicted the HLA-A and HLA-B alleles for most subjects in the first cohort. Some IMGT-functional V segments, including TRBV6-2 and TRBV6-3, could not be distinguished by the 87-base-pair reads and were therefore excluded. The study gave a list of some 150 TCR beta chains associated with cytomegalovirus. Presence/absence analyses assumed roughly uniform sequencing depth across donors, an assumption that may not hold. In a later analysis, TCR association rates were found to vary across HLA loci, with the most associated TCRs seen for DRB1 alleles and the fewest for HLA-C alleles. In vitro tests confirmed that a few of the cytomegalovirus-associated TCR beta chains recognize cytomegalovirus antigens. Most TCR sequences were observed very rarely across donors, whereas some public TCRs were present in many individuals. In a later genetic analysis, fewer N-insertions in productive TCRs were reported among donors in an Asian-associated ancestry cluster than the roughly 700-donor mean. Cytomegalovirus status was reported to be diagnosed by the classifier with high specificity and sensitivity in both the original and validation cohorts. Because HLA typing was missing for some donors at each locus, association tests included only the typed subset. Assigning TCR associations to individual alleles was difficult when HLA alleles, especially DR and DQ, strongly co-occurred. The cohort was sequenced for TCR beta chains only, and without alpha or paired-chain data the features that could be detected were limited. A later analysis found that most CMV-associated TCR beta chains appeared HLA-restricted, with HLA associations seemingly driven largely by CMV exposure. A group of highly shared sequence variants was considered likely to be a technical artifact of the sequencing pipeline. The authors suggested that the approach could potentially be generalized to other disease states and immunological phenotypes.

In total, just over 650 healthy bone marrow donors made up the cohort. Cohort members were all nominally healthy when sampled, although unrecorded immune exposures were likely present. The donor tested CMV seronegative, placing the donor among the 350 to 400 seronegative members of the cohort. A peripheral blood sample was collected from each donor, and TCR beta sequencing was performed on peripheral blood mononuclear cells. Genomic DNA was extracted from the blood cell samples with the Qiagen DNeasy Blood Extraction Kit. The sequence is built from TRBV5-5 and TRBJ2-4; 11 middle bases align to TRBD2. The sequencing sample was made of PBMCs. The sequence derives from a man between 40 and 49 years old in good health and CMV-seronegative. The DNA sequence is given as TGTGCCAGCAGCTTAGCTACTAGCGGGAGAAAAAACATTCAGTACTTC. Its coded protein is CASSLATSGRKNIQYF.